This T cell receptor (beta chain) was recovered during a study of PD-1 blockade in classical Hodgkin lymphoma. On this clone itself: What it binds is not known.

Patients all relapsed after autologous stem cell transplantation, and there was variation in brentuximab vedotin exposure. The CDR3 consists of 15 residues. CDR1 is LGHNA, CDR2 YSLEER, per germline. Trimming stripped 0 bases from V and 6 bases from J, with 13 bases between. Study results and limitations: Healthy donors reportedly exceeded newly diagnosed patients in baseline TCR diversity.

The protocol was immunoSEQ multiplex PCR, while the TCRdb copy is restricted to in-frame clones and leaves out a portion. This sample has around 20,000 clones, with 86% found just once. The material was peripheral blood mononuclear cells (PBMCs), obtained before the second cycle of nivolumab. V usage is TRBV4-3 and J usage is TRBJ2-3; D is unclear. This TCR was sampled from a human donor with classical Hodgkin lymphoma. This CDR3 is CASSQDLEGSDTQYF. In nucleotides, the CDR3 is TGCGCCAGCAGCCAAGACTTAGAAGGGTCGGATACGCAGTATTTT.